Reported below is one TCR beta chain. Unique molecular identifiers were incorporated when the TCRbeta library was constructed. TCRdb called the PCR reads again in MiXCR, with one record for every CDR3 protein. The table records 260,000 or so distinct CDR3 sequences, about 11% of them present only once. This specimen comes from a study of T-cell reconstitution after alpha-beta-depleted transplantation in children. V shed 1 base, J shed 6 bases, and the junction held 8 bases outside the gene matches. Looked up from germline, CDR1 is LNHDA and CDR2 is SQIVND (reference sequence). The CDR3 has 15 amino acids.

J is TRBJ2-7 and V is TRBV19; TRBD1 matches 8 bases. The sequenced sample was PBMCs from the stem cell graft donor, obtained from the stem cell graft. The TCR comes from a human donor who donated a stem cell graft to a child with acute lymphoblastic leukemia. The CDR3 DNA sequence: TGTGCCAGTAGTATAGGAACAGGGGGAGTTGTCGAGCAGTACTTC. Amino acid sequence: CASSIGTGGVVEQYF.